The present TCR beta chain was sequenced within a study of identifying expanded T cells in peripheral blood. In germline, CDR1 is SGHVS, CDR2 FNYEAQ. This CDR3 comprises 14 residues. V was cut by 1 base and J by 6 bases, with 11 bases left in between. Healthy donors had no documented immune events, such as infections, while sampled. Some clones are missing from TCRdb's copy, which holds only in-frame ones; the method was immunoSEQ multiplex PCR. The sample lists 70,000 or so clones; 85% to 90% were seen once. The source is a person aged 18 to 69 in good health. What was sequenced was blood. The chain has TRBV7-6 and TRBJ2-3; tentative D call: TRBD1 (6 bases). DNA for the CDR3: TGTGCCAGCAGCTTAGGGACAGCCCCGGATACGCAGTATTTT. It yields the protein CASSLGTAPDTQYF.